Presented here are 12 T cell receptor beta chains from one specimen sequenced in a study of shared clonotypes between healthy human individuals. Clones were sequenced by immunoSEQ multiplex PCR, and TCRdb holds only the in-frame ones, with some missing. Among some 2,100,000 clones listed, around 95% were seen once. The sequenced sample was naive CD4+ T cells sorted from blood. The subset: CD45RA+ positively selected. The receptors come from a man between 18 and 35 years old in good health.

This clone showed up just once. The chain combines TRBV2 with TRBJ1-2; D unclear. V was cut by 3 bases and J by 5 bases, with 10 bases left in between. Germline V gene lookup returns CDR1 SNHLY and CDR2 FYNNEI. The CDR3 is made up of 13 amino acids. The CDR3 coding sequence is TGTGCCAGCAGTGACCCGGACGGGTATGGCTACACCTTC. Translation gives CASSDPDGYGYTF.

The chain joins TRBV2 to TRBJ1-2; TRBD1 is a possible D gene (5 bases). V was cut by 3 bases and J by 3 bases, with 8 bases left in between. The CDR3 is made up of 13 amino acids. Germline values: CDR1 SNHLY, CDR2 FYNNEI. The CDR3 DNA follows: TGTGCCAGCAGTGAGGCAGGGTACTATGGCTACACCTTC. This encodes CASSEAGYYGYTF.

Of note for this clone: Other DNA sequences in the same sample also yield this CDR3. The V and J genes are TRBV7-2 and TRBJ2-2; D not resolved. V was shortened by 1 base and J by 4 bases, with 7 bases between the two germline ends. This CDR3 contains 14 residues. Germline CDR1 SGHTA, CDR2 FQGNSA. The CDR3 DNA follows: TGTGCCAGCAGCTTAGACCGTAGCACCGGGGAGCTGTTTTTT. This gives the protein CASSLDRSTGELFF.

V gene TRBV7-9 combines with J gene TRBJ2-5, with a possible D match to TRBD2 (5 bases). CDR3 length: 13 amino acids. Trimming took 6 bases from V and 0 from J, leaving 8 bases between them. Germline V gives CDR1 SEHNR, CDR2 FQNEAQ (reference sequence). The DNA for the CDR3 is TGTGCCAGCAGTCGGGGAGACCAAGAGACCCAGTACTTC. This codes for CASSRGDQETQYF.

V is TRBV10-3 and J is TRBJ2-7, with TRBD1 matching 7 bases. CDR3 size: 12 residues. Germline V CDR1 and CDR2: ENHRY, SYGVKD. Trimming removed 5 bases from V and 5 bases from J; junction bases left unmatched: 3. The CDR3 region is CAISNRGDEQYF. The CDR3 region has the DNA TGTGCCATCAGTAACAGGGGCGACGAGCAGTACTTC.

This chain connects TRBV6-1 to TRBJ2-5; 7 positions match TRBD2. Germline values: CDR1 MNHNS, CDR2 SASEGT. V dropped 6 bases and J dropped 0; count of bases not matched to a gene: 4. The CDR3 is made up of 14 amino acids. The CDR3 region has the DNA TGTGCCAGCAGGCTTAGCGGGTACCAAGAGACCCAGTACTTC. Amino acids: CASRLSGYQETQYF.

The chain carries TRBV2 and TRBJ2-2, with D perhaps matching TRBD1 or TRBD2 (6 bases each). The V gene lost 9 bases and the J gene lost 6 bases, with 11 bases spanning the gap. CDR1 SNHLY and CDR2 FYNNEI come from the germline V gene. This CDR3 is built from 12 residues. CDR3 DNA sequence: TGTGCCAGTGAGGGGGGATCCGGGGAGCTGTTTTTT. It codes for CASEGGSGELFF.

The chain links TRBV5-1 to TRBJ2-7; TRBD1 agrees at 11 bases. The length of the CDR3 is 17 residues. CDR1 and CDR2 from the germline V gene are SGHRS and YFSETQ. V lost 5 bases to trimming and J lost 4 bases; unmatched junction nucleotides: 14. CDR3 sequence (DNA): TGCGCCAGCAGGGTTGGTCATGTCGGGACAGGGGGGTACGAGCAGTACTTC. Protein sequence: CASRVGHVGTGGYEQYF.

For this clone: In the same sample, other DNA sequences code for this CDR3. The chain employs TRBV18 and TRBJ2-1, with 8 nucleotides matching TRBD1. The ends lost 6 bases at V and 2 bases at J; junction bases unmatched: 6. The CDR3 spans 15 residues. Germline lookup yields CDR1 KGHSH and CDR2 LQKENI. The CDR3 reads CASSPGQGAYNEQFF. The CDR3, as DNA: TGTGCCAGCTCGCCTGGACAGGGAGCCTACAATGAGCAGTTCTTC.

The chain recombines TRBV11-3 with TRBJ1-1; no clear D. The germline V gene encodes CDR1 SGHNT and CDR2 YENEEA. Trimming shortened V by 3 bases and J by 1 base, and 6 bases separated the two germline ends. The CDR3 covers 13 residues. CDR3 bases: TGTGCCAGCAGCTTTAACTGGAACACTGAAGCTTTCTTT. Translation gives CASSFNWNTEAFF.

The chain combines TRBV30 with TRBJ1-5; tentative D call: TRBD1 (6 bases). The CDR3 loop spans 13 amino acids. Germline V lookup: CDR1 GTSNPN, CDR2 SVGIG (reference sequence). Trimming removed 2 bases at V and 4 bases at J, with 9 bases between. CDR3: CAWSSGANQPQHF. DNA for the CDR3: TGTGCCTGGAGTTCAGGGGCAAATCAGCCCCAGCATTTT.

The chain links TRBV10-3 to TRBJ2-7, with 10 bases fitting TRBD2. This CDR3 contains 15 residues. CDR1 and CDR2 (germline): ENHRY, SYGVKD. V was clipped by 3 bases and J by 5 bases; unmatched bases: 7. In DNA form, the CDR3 reads TGTGCCATCAGTGATGCGAGCGGGGGGGCCCACGAGCAGTACTTC. Its protein is CAISDASGGAHEQYF.